This T cell receptor (beta chain) originates from a study of blood T cell repertoires in COVID-19. Turning to the study itself: Specimens from acute and convalescent COVID-19 originated in the United States, Italy and Spain. From T cells, B-cell-depleted T cells, or PBMCs came the material, which was cDNA or gDNA.

This clone has just a few counts. Per the study methods: Amplification of reference gene primers was used by the study to estimate nucleated cell counts. The assay was immunoSEQ multiplex PCR, and TCRdb's table has in-frame clones only and misses some. That table supplies the V and J calls and clone size; D and trimming were determined from the DNA. The sample gives 100,000 to 150,000 clones, about 85% of which show up once; under 8% is in the top ten. This CDR3 has 13 amino acids. V was clipped by 6 bases and J by 0 bases, with 5 bases between them. The rearrangement joins TRBV12-3 or TRBV12-4 to TRBJ2-2; D is ambiguous. The sequenced material came from peripheral blood. This TCR was recovered from an elderly man with active or convalescent COVID-19. The CDR3 sequence: CASSLANTGELFF. CDR3 bases: TGTGCCAGCAGCCTCGCGAACACCGGGGAGCTGTTTTTT.